These 29 T cell receptor beta chains were all obtained from the same sample, sequenced in a study of vaccination and CD4 T cells after COVID-19. These TCRs are of unknown antigen specificity. Stated treatment: roughly 11-day PBMC culture with coronavirus spike peptide pools or control peptides (ViraFEST assay). Sequencing of cultured CD4+ T cell DNA used the Oncomine TCR Beta short-read assay. TCRdb fed the PCR reads into MiXCR, producing one record per CDR3 protein. This sample has about 18,000 distinct CDR3 sequences, with 58% found just once. Sequencing used CD4+ T cells from blood, cultured in vitro, obtained before SARS-CoV-2 vaccination. Source of these receptors: a human donor who had recovered from COVID-19.

CDR3 sequence: CASSFSVLAGGGNEQFF. The CDR3 DNA follows: TGTGCCAGCAGCTTTAGCGTACTAGCGGGCGGGGGTAATGAGCAGTTCTTC. The genes are TRBV11-3 and TRBJ2-1; 9 nucleotides align to TRBD2. The ends lost 3 bases at V and 7 bases at J; junction bases unmatched: 13. The CDR3 runs to 17 residues. In germline, CDR1 is SGHNT, CDR2 YENEEA.

The J gene is TRBJ1-1, the V gene TRBV20-1; D is unresolved. Germline V gene data show CDR1 as DFQATT and CDR2 as SNEGSKA (reference sequence). CDR3 length: 15 amino acids. With 5 bases removed from V and 0 bases from J, the gap between germline ends came to 16 bases. CDR3 nucleotides: TGCAGTGCTCGGACGGATGGGAGCCTGAACACTGAAGCTTTCTTT. The encoded protein is CSARTDGSLNTEAFF.

In this sample, this clonotype turned up a few times. The chain is built from TRBV5-1 and TRBJ1-2; no clear D. The CDR3 runs to 15 residues. V gave up 4 bases and J gave up 0 bases, with 13 bases separating them. Germline V gene lookup returns CDR1 SGHRS and CDR2 YFSETQ. CDR3 coding DNA: TGCGCCAGCAGCCCCGAGGGCGTAGCTAACTATGGCTACACCTTC. It yields the protein CASSPEGVANYGYTF.

This chain uses TRBV7-9 with TRBJ1-1; D gene ambiguous. This CDR3 has 11 amino acids. Germline V lookup: CDR1 SEHNR, CDR2 FQNEAQ (reference sequence). V gave up 3 bases and J gave up 4 bases, with 3 bases separating them. The CDR3 DNA follows: TGTGCCAGCAGCTTGAGCACTGAAGCTTTCTTT. This gives the protein CASSLSTEAFF.

The CDR3 bases are TGTGCCAGCAGCCCAAGGAACTGGAACACTGAAGCTTTCTTT. Encoded protein: CASSPRNWNTEAFF. This chain links TRBV7-9 with TRBJ1-1; D unresolved. Trimming stripped 5 bases from V and 1 base from J, with 11 bases between. Germline assignment: CDR1 SEHNR and CDR2 FQNEAQ (reference sequence). The CDR3 has 14 residues.

This chain joins TRBV28 and TRBJ1-2, with a weak D call TRBD1 (5 bases). There are 16 residues in the CDR3. Deletions cut 5 bases from V and 2 bases from J, with 18 bases between. Germline-derived CDR1 and CDR2 are MDHEN and SYDVKM. The CDR3 DNA reads TGTGCCAGCAGTACCTTTTCGAGGCAGGGAAACTATGGCTACACCTTC. Its translation: CASSTFSRQGNYGYTF.

In this sample, this clonotype turned up a few times. This rearrangement joins TRBV20-1 to TRBJ2-1; 10 nucleotides align to TRBD1. The closer fit of TRBJ2-5 to the DNA end suggests the J call may be wrong. The CDR3 sequence is 13 residues long. Germline-derived CDR1 and CDR2 are DFQATT and SNEGSKA (reference sequence). The CDR3 DNA sequence: TGCAGTGCTCCCGACAGGGGGCTGGAGACCCAGTACTTC. Encoded protein: CSAPDRGLETQYF.

The chain is built from TRBV20-1 and TRBJ2-2; 9 bases align to TRBD2. Germline lookup yields CDR1 DFQATT and CDR2 SNEGSKA (reference sequence). V gave up 6 bases and J gave up 4 bases; unmatched junction bases: 6. The length of the CDR3 is 14 residues. CDR3 residues: CSAEAGGFTGELFF. The CDR3 DNA is TGCAGTGCCGAAGCGGGAGGATTCACCGGGGAGCTGTTTTTT.

The chain joins TRBV19 to TRBJ2-3, with 7 bases identical to TRBD2. From germline, CDR1 is LNHDA and CDR2 SQIVND (reference sequence). Trimming at V came to 1 base and at J to 2 bases, leaving 6 bases not matched to a gene. This CDR3 has 16 residues. The CDR3 DNA reads as TGTGCCAGTAGTATAGTGCTTAGCGGGTACACAGATACGCAGTATTTT. Residues: CASSIVLSGYTDTQYF.

V usage is TRBV2 and J usage is TRBJ1-5, with D perhaps TRBD1 (5 bases). Trimming removed 6 bases at V and 1 base at J, with 13 bases between. The CDR3 has 15 amino acids. Germline CDR1 is SNHLY and CDR2 is FYNNEI. CDR3 sequence reads: CASRTSAGSNQPQHF. CDR3 in DNA: TGTGCCAGCAGGACTTCGGCAGGGAGCAATCAGCCCCAGCATTTT.

The genes are TRBV4-1 and TRBJ1-5, with 8 bases that match TRBD1. V dropped 3 bases and J dropped 2; count of bases not matched to a gene: 9. Germline loops: CDR1 MGHRA, CDR2 YSYEKL. CDR3 length equals 17 residues. The CDR3 here is CASSHALRGLGNQPQHF. CDR3 nucleotides: TGCGCCAGCAGCCATGCTCTCAGGGGGCTGGGCAATCAGCCCCAGCATTTT.

This chain connects TRBV2 to TRBJ1-2, with 7 bases fitting TRBD1. Germline assignment: CDR1 SNHLY and CDR2 FYNNEI. The CDR3 spans 15 residues. Losses at the gene ends were 10 bases for V and 4 bases for J; bases not matched to a gene: 15. The CDR3 loop is CAIVLNRGFGYGYTF. The CDR3 coding sequence is TGTGCCATCGTACTCAACAGGGGTTTCGGCTATGGCTACACCTTC.

The rearrangement uses TRBV12-3 or TRBV12-4 and TRBJ2-5; TRBD2 agrees at 13 bases. Trimming at V came to 2 bases and at J to 5 bases, leaving 5 bases not matched to a gene. The length of the CDR3 is 16 residues. DNA of the CDR3: TGTGCCAGCAGTTTAACTAGCGGGAGGGTCGGCGAGACCCAGTACTTC. Encoded protein: CASSLTSGRVGETQYF.

This clonotype has only a few counts. V usage is TRBV19 and J usage is TRBJ2-5; 11 nucleotides agree with TRBD1. V trimming: 5 bases; J trimming: 6 bases; junction bases outside the gene matches: 2. Per germline, CDR1 LNHDA and CDR2 SQIVND (reference sequence). CDR3 length: 13 residues. The CDR3 sequence: CASSGQGAKTQYF. Written as DNA, the CDR3 is TGTGCCAGTAGTGGACAGGGGGCAAAGACCCAGTACTTC.

This clonotype has more than one count but fewer than ten. The chain employs TRBV7-2 and TRBJ1-1, with D perhaps TRBD1 (6 bases). The germline CDR1 and CDR2 sequences are SGHTA and FQGNSA. The CDR3 loop spans 14 amino acids. Trimming left V 5 bases short and J 0 bases short, with 10 bases between. As DNA, the CDR3 is TGTGCCAGCAGCGGAGGACAGCTGAACACTGAAGCTTTCTTT. Its protein is CASSGGQLNTEAFF. The full variable domain, with the rest looked up from reference TRBV7-2 and TRBJ1-1, is GAGVSQSPSNKVTEKGKDVELRCDPISGHTALYWYRQSLGQGLEFLIYFQGNSAPDKSGLPSDRFSAERTGGSVSTLTIQRTQQEDSAVYLCASSGGQLNTEAFFGQGTRLTVV.

The chain has TRBV7-8 and TRBJ1-2; perhaps TRBD1 as D (6 bases). The CDR3 consists of 18 residues. The V and J ends lost 4 bases and 0 bases respectively, with 21 bases between them. The germline CDR1 and CDR2 sequences are SGHVS and FQNEAQ. CDR3 region: CASSSSHPDSRTNYGYTF. As DNA, the CDR3 is TGTGCCAGCAGCTCCTCACACCCGGACAGCCGGACTAACTATGGCTACACCTTC.

V and J are TRBV7-8 and TRBJ2-1; the D is unclear. The CDR3 contains 13 residues. Germline V CDR1 and CDR2: SGHVS, FQNEAQ. V was trimmed by 5 bases and J by 8 bases, leaving 13 bases between them. CDR3 DNA: TGTGCCAGCAGCGCTGATTTGTTGGATGAGCAGTTCTTC. Translation: CASSADLLDEQFF.

This clonotype was counted between two and nine times. The chain carries TRBV28 and TRBJ2-5; 7 nucleotides line up with TRBD2. Germline V gene lookup returns CDR1 MDHEN and CDR2 SYDVKM. J was trimmed by 0 bases and V by 5 bases; bases with no gene match: 3. There are 14 residues in the CDR3. The CDR3 DNA reads TGTGCCAGCAGTGCACTAGCGTACCAAGAGACCCAGTACTTC. Its translation: CASSALAYQETQYF.

The CDR3, as DNA: TGTGCCAGCAGTTACTCCTTAGCGGGAGTAGGAGAGACCCAGTACTTC. Protein product: CASSYSLAGVGETQYF. The rearrangement joins TRBV6-2 or TRBV6-3 to TRBJ2-5, with TRBD2 matching 9 bases. The V gene end was trimmed by 0 bases and the J gene end by 4 bases; junction bases not matched to a gene: 6. The germline V gene has CDR1 MNHEY and CDR2 SVGEGT. The CDR3 length is 16 residues.

The V and J genes are TRBV19 and TRBJ1-5; 9 bases map to TRBD1. The CDR3 has 16 residues. V was clipped by 3 bases and J by 4 bases; unmatched bases: 7. CDR1 and CDR2 (germline): LNHDA, SQIVND (reference sequence). The CDR3 DNA reads as TGTGCCAGTAGTATCCACCGGGACAGGGTGAATCAGCCCCAGCATTTT. This translates into CASSIHRDRVNQPQHF. The whole variable domain, remainder taken from reference TRBV19 and TRBJ1-5, is DGGITQSPKYLFRKEGQNVTLSCEQNLNHDAMYWYRQDPGQGLRLIYYSQIVNDFQKGDIAEGYSVSREKKESFPLTVTSAQKNPTAFYLCASSIHRDRVNQPQHFGDGTRLSIL.

V gene TRBV7-9 combines with J gene TRBJ1-5; D perhaps matches TRBD1 (5 bases). Trimming pared 4 bases from V and 0 bases from J, leaving 16 bases between. The CDR3 is 17 residues long. Looked up from germline, CDR1 is SEHNR and CDR2 is FQNEAQ (reference sequence). The CDR3 bases are TGTGCCAGCAGCTCGCCCCGGGACCTTTTTAGCAATCAGCCCCAGCATTTT. Its translation: CASSSPRDLFSNQPQHF.

The rearrangement uses TRBV7-9 and TRBJ2-5, with D possibly being TRBD2 (6 bases). Germline CDR1 is SEHNR and CDR2 is FQNEAQ (reference sequence). Between the trimmed V and J ends, which lost 3 bases and 5 bases, there was a span of 16 bases. There are 15 residues in the CDR3. The chain's CDR3 is CASSLAGLSWETQYF. DNA for the CDR3: TGTGCCAGCAGCTTGGCGGGACTTTCCTGGGAGACCCAGTACTTC.

The gene calls are TRBV7-3 and TRBJ2-1; 11 bases line up with TRBD2. After removal of 0 bases from V and 7 bases from J, the junction contained 5 bases not matched to a gene. Germline V gives CDR1 SGHTA, CDR2 FQGTGA. The CDR3 is 16 residues long. The CDR3 loop is CASSLTGTSGGNEQFF. The CDR3 DNA reads TGTGCCAGCAGCTTAACCGGGACTAGCGGTGGGAATGAGCAGTTCTTC.

The chain recombines TRBV28 with TRBJ1-1, with 9 bases matching TRBD1. With V trimmed by 8 bases and J by 5 bases, 9 bases remained unmatched. CDR3 length: 14 amino acids. The germline V gene encodes CDR1 MDHEN and CDR2 SYDVKM. The CDR3 coding sequence is TGTGCCAGCGCCACTTTGACAGGGGGGACTGAAGCTTTCTTT. Its translation: CASATLTGGTEAFF.

The V call is TRBV4-2, the J call TRBJ2-2; 7 bases align to TRBD2. The germline CDR1 and CDR2 sequences are LGHNA and YNFKEQ. This CDR3 spans 16 amino acids. V shed 1 base, J shed 7 bases, and the junction held 9 bases outside the gene matches. The CDR3 is CASSQVVGGVLGELFF. CDR3 coding DNA: TGTGCCAGCAGCCAAGTTGTGGGGGGGGTCCTCGGGGAGCTGTTTTTT.

The chain joins TRBV6-5 to TRBJ2-3; D call uncertain. This CDR3 has 15 residues. The ends were cut back, 3 bases at V and 1 base at J, with 11 bases in the middle. Germline assignment: CDR1 MNHEY and CDR2 SVGAGI. The chain's CDR3 is CASSYRLLGTDTQYF. DNA of the CDR3: TGTGCCAGCAGTTATCGGCTACTCGGCACAGATACGCAGTATTTT.

The chain joins TRBV4-2 to TRBJ2-3; no reliable D call. The V gene's germline CDR1 is LGHNA and CDR2 YNFKEQ. Trimming took 0 bases from V and 7 from J, leaving 8 bases between them. The CDR3 is made up of 13 amino acids. The CDR3 DNA sequence: TGTGCCAGCAGCCAAGATCTTGCATATACGCAGTATTTT. It translates to CASSQDLAYTQYF.

This chain uses TRBV7-9 with TRBJ1-1; 7 bases fit TRBD1. Trimming at V came to 3 bases and at J to 4 bases, leaving 8 bases not matched to a gene. Germline loops: CDR1 SEHNR, CDR2 FQNEAQ (reference sequence). This CDR3 is 15 amino acids long. CDR3 nucleotides: TGTGCCAGCAGCTTGACAGGGTCTTTGAGCACTGAAGCTTTCTTT. Protein sequence: CASSLTGSLSTEAFF.

The gene calls are TRBV20-1 and TRBJ2-1; maybe TRBD2 (5 bases). Germline-derived CDR1 and CDR2 are DFQATT and SNEGSKA (reference sequence). The V end lost 5 bases, the J end lost 0 bases, and 11 bases lay between the germline ends. The CDR3 extends over 14 amino acids. CDR3: CSAGRRSSYNEQFF. The DNA for the CDR3 is TGCAGTGCTGGAAGGAGGAGCTCCTACAATGAGCAGTTCTTC.